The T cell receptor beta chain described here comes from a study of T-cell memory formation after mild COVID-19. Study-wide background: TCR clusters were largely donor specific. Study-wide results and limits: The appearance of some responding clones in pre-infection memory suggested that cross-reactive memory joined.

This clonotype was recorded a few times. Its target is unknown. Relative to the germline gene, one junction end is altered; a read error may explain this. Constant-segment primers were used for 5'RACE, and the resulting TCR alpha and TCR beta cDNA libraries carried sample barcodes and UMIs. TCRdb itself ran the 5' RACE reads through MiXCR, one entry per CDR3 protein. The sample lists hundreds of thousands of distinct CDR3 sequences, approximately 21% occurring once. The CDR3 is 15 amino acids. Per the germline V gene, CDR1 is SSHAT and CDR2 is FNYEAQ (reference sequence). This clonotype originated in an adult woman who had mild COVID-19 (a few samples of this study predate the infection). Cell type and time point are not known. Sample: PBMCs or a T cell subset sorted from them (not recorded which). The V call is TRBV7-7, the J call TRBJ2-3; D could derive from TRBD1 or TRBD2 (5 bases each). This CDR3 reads CASSKGTDRTDTQYF. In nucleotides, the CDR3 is TGTGCTAGCAGCAAAGGGACGGACCGCACAGATACGCAGTATTTT.